This T cell receptor (beta chain) was sequenced during a study of blood T cell repertoires in COVID-19. The overall study: There were acute and convalescent COVID-19 samples, and they came from the United States, Italy and Spain. PBMCs, B-cell-depleted T cells, or T cells provided the cDNA or gDNA that made up the material.

Authors' analysis steps: Amplified reference gene primers provided the basis for estimating nucleated cell counts. The protocol was immunoSEQ multiplex PCR, while the TCRdb copy is restricted to in-frame clones and leaves out a portion. V and J calls and clone size are those listed in that table; D and trimming were worked out from the DNA. This table has approximately 92,000 clones, just over 85% appearing once. This clone came up once. This CDR3 is 13 amino acids long. V was cut by 2 bases and J by 6 bases, with 5 bases left in between. The chain has TRBV12-3 or TRBV12-4 and TRBJ1-6; D possibly corresponds to TRBD1 (5 bases). This receptor was taken from a woman aged 60-70 years in a cohort sampled during active or convalescent COVID-19. Material for sequencing was peripheral blood. Here the CDR3 reads CASSLRGNSPLHF. CDR3 in DNA: TGTGCCAGCAGTTTAAGGGGTAATTCACCCCTCCACTTT.